This paragraph covers one T cell receptor beta chain sequence. The antigen is not known. Healthy donors were controls matched for age and sex. The authors negatively isolated CD8+ and CD4+ T cells and FACS-enriched TEMRA cells. The sample comes from a study of CD8 T cells in Susac syndrome. Study results and limitations: It was acknowledged in the study that the number of individuals who were included in its TCR sequencing and HLA analysis was relatively small.

Germline V lookup: CDR1 SGHAT, CDR2 FQNNGV. The CDR3 has 14 residues. Deletions cut 1 base from V and 9 bases from J, with 15 bases between. RNA amounts of roughly 0.45 to 1 ug underwent reverse transcription with random hexamers. By means of immunoSEQ multiplex PCR, TCR beta CDR3 spanning 54 Vbeta and 13 Jbeta underwent amplification. TCRdb ran MiXCR on the immunoSEQ multiplex PCR reads and lists one entry per CDR3 protein. The data hold about 140,000 distinct CDR3 sequences, with 85% to 95% observed a single time. The clonotype comes from a human donor in good health. Sequencing input: CD8+ T cells from PBMCs. V is TRBV11-2 and J is TRBJ2-5; maybe TRBD2 (5 bases). CDR3 in amino acids: CASSLVSLSEAQYF. For the CDR3, the DNA is TGTGCCAGCAGCTTAGTTTCACTATCGGAGGCCCAGTACTTC.